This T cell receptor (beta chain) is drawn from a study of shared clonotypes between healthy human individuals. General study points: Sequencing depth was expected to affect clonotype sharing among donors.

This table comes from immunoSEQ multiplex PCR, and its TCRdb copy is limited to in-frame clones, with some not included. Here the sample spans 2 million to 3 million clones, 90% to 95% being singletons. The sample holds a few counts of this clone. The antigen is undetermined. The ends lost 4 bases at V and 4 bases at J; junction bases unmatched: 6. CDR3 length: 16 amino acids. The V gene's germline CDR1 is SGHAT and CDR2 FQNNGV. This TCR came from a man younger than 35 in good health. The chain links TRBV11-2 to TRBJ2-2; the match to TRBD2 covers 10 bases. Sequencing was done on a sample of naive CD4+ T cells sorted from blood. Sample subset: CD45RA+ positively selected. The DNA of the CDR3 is TGTGCCAGCAGCTCCGGGACTAGCGTTCTCACCGGGGAGCTGTTTTTT. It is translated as CASSSGTSVLTGELFF.